Listed here are 2 T cell receptor beta chains from one sample, sequenced in a study of response to subunit inactivated influenza vaccine (dated by TCRdb to the late 2010s). Libraries were constructed by RT-PCR. TCRdb shows the sequencer as Illumina HiSeq 2500. TCRdb reworked the public reads: Q25 trimming with fastp, MiXCR clone assembly, productive beta chains retained. Each CDR3 protein appears once, grouped with its most common genes and DNA. Recorded for this sample are 550,000 to 800,000 distinct CDR3 sequences; about 15% of them occurred a single time. 9.5% to 13% of the sample is held by the ten biggest clonotypes. Sequenced here: PBMCs from blood, sampled 11 to 12 days after vaccination. The receptors derive from a man over 45 who received an inactivated influenza vaccine. Donor details come from another sample of the same person, matched by shared clones.

V and J are TRBV14 and TRBJ1-4; D perhaps matches TRBD1 (5 bases). This CDR3 has 15 residues. Germline loops: CDR1 SGHDN, CDR2 FVKESK. V lost 0 bases, J lost 8 bases, and 13 bases lay in between. This CDR3 is CASSQDWGRREKLFF. The DNA of the CDR3 is TGTGCCAGCAGCCAAGACTGGGGACGGAGAGAAAAACTGTTTTTT.

The V and J genes are TRBV5-4 and TRBJ2-2, with 15 bases lining up with TRBD2. Germline V gene lookup returns CDR1 SGHNT and CDR2 YYREEE (reference sequence). This CDR3 has 22 residues. V lost 0 bases, J lost 0 bases, and 12 bases stayed unmatched. As DNA, the CDR3 is TGTGCCAGCAGCTTGGTCGCCGGGACTAGCGGGAGGTTTGCCGCGAACACCGGGGAGCTGTTTTTT. Residues: CASSLVAGTSGRFAANTGELFF.